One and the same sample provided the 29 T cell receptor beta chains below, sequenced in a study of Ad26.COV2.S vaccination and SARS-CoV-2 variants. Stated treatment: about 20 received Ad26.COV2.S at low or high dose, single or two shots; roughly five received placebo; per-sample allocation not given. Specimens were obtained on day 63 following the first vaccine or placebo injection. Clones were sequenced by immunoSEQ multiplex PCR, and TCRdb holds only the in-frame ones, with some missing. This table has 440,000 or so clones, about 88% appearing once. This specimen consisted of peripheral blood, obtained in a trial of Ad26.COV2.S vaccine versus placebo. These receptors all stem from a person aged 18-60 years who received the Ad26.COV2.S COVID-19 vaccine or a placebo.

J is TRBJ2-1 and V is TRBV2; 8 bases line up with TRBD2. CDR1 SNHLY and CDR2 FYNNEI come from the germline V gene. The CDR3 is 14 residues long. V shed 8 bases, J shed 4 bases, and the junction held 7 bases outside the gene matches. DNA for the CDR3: TGTGCCAGCGGGCGGGAGGTCCGTTACAATGAGCAGTTCTTC. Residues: CASGREVRYNEQFF.

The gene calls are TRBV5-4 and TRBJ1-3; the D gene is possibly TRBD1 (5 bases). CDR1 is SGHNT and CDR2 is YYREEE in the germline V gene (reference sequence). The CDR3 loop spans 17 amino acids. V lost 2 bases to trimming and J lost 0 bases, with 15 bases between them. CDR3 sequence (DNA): TGTGCCAGCAGCTTAATCCCGGGACGGAGCTCTGGAAACACCATATATTTT. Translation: CASSLIPGRSSGNTIYF. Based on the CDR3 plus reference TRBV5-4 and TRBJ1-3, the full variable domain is ETGVTQSPTHLIKTRGQQVTLRCSSQSGHNTVSWYQQALGQGPQFIFQYYREEENGRGNFPPRFSGLQFPNYSSELNVNALELDDSALYLCASSLIPGRSSGNTIYFGEGSWLTVV.

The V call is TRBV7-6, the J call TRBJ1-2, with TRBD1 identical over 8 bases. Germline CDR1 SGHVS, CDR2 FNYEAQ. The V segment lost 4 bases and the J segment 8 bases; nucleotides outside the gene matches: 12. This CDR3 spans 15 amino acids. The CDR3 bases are TGTGCCAGCAGCTACTTAGGGGGACAGGCCTCGGGCTACACCTTC. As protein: CASSYLGGQASGYTF.

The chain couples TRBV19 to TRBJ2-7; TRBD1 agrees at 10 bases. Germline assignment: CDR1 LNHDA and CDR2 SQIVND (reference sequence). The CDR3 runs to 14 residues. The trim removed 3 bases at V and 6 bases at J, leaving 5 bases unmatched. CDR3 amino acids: CASSMLGQGREQYF. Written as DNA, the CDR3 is TGTGCCAGTAGTATGTTGGGACAGGGGCGCGAGCAGTACTTC.

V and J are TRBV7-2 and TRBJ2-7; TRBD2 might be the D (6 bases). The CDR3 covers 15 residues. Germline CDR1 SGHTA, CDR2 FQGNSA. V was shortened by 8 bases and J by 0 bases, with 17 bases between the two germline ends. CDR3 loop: CASRSSEAYSYEQYF. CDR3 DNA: TGTGCCAGCCGATCTAGCGAGGCATACTCCTACGAGCAGTACTTC.

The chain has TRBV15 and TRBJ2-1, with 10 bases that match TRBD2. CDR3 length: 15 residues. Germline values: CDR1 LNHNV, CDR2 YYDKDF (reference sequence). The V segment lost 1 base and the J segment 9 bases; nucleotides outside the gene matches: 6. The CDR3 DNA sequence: TGTGCCACCAGCAGAGTTAGCGGGGGGCGGGGTGAGCAGTTCTTC. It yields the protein CATSRVSGGRGEQFF.

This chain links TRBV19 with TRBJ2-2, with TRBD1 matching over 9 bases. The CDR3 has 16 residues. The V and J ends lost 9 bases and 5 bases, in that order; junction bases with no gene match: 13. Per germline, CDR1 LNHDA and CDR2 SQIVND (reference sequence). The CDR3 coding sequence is TGTGCCAGCCATCCCGCCGGGACAGGGAAAACCGGGGAGCTGTTTTTT. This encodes CASHPAGTGKTGELFF.

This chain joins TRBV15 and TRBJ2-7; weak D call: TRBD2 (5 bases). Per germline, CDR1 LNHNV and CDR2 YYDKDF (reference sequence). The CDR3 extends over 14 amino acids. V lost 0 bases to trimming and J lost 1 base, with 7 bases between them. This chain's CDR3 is CATSRELASYEQYF. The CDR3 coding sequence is TGTGCCACCAGCAGAGAGTTAGCGTCCTACGAGCAGTACTTC. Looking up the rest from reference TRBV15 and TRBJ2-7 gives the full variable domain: DAMVIQNPRYQVTQFGKPVTLSCSQTLNHNVMYWYQQKSSQAPKLLFHYYDKDFNNEADTPDNFQSRRPNTSFCFLDIRSPGLGDTAMYLCATSRELASYEQYFGPGTRLTVT.

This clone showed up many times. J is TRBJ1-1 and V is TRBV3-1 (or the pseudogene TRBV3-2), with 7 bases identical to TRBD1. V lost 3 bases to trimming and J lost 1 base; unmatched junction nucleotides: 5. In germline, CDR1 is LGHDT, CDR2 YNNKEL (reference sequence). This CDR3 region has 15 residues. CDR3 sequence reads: CASSHRQGGNTEAFF. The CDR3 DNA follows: TGTGCCAGCAGCCACCGACAGGGAGGGAACACTGAAGCTTTCTTT.

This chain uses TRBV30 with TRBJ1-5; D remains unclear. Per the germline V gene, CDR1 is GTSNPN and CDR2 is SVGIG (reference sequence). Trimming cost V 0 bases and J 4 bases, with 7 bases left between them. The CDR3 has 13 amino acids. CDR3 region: CAWSVADNQPQHF. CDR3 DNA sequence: TGTGCCTGGAGTGTGGCAGATAATCAGCCCCAGCATTTT.

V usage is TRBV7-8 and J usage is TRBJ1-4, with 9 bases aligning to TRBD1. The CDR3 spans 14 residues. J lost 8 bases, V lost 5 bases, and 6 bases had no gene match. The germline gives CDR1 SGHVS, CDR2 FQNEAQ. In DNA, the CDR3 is TGTGCCAGCAGCCAGGACAGGGGTTCAGAAAAACTGTTTTTT. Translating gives CASSQDRGSEKLFF. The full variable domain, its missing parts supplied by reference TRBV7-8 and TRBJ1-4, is GAGVSQSPRYKVAKRGQDVALRCDPISGHVSLFWYQQALGQGPEFLTYFQNEAQLDKSGLPSDRFFAERPEGSVSTLKIQRTQQEDSAVYLCASSQDRGSEKLFFGSGTQLSVL.

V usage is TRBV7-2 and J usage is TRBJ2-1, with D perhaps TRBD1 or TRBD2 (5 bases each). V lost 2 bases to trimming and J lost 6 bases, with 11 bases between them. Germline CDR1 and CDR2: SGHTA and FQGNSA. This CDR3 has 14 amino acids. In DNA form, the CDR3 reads TGTGCCAGCAGCTTAACTCTGGGGGTCAATGAGCAGTTCTTC. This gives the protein CASSLTLGVNEQFF.

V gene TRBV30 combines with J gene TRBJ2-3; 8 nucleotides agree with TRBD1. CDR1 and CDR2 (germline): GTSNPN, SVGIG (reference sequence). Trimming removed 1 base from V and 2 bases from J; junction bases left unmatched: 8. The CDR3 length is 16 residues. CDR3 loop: CAWSDPGTGSTDTQYF. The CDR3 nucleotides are TGTGCCTGGAGTGACCCCGGGACAGGATCCACAGATACGCAGTATTTT. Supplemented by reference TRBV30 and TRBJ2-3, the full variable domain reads SQTIHQWPATLVQPVGSPLSLECTVEGTSNPNLYWYRQAAGRGLQLLFYSVGIGQISSEVPQNLSASRPQDRQFILSSKKLLLSDSGFYLCAWSDPGTGSTDTQYFGPGTRLTVL.

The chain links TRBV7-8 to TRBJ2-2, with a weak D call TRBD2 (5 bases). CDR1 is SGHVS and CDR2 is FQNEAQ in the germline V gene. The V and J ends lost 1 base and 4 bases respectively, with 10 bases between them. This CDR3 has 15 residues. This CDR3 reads CASSLVGGVTGELFF. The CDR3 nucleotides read TGTGCCAGCAGCTTAGTAGGAGGAGTCACCGGGGAGCTGTTTTTT.

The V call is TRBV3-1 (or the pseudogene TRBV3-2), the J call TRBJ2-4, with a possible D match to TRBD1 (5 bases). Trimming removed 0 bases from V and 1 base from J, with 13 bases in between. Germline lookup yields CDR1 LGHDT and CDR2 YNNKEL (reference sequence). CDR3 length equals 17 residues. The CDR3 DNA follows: TGTGCCAGCAGCCAAGATCGCAAAGGGGATGCCAAAAACATTCAGTACTTC. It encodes CASSQDRKGDAKNIQYF.

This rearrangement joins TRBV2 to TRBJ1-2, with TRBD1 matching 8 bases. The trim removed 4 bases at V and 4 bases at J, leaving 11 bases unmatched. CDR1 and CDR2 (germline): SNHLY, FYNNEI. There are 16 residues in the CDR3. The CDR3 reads CASSGQQGDLSYGYTF. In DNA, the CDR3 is TGTGCCAGCAGTGGGCAACAGGGGGACCTCTCCTATGGCTACACCTTC.

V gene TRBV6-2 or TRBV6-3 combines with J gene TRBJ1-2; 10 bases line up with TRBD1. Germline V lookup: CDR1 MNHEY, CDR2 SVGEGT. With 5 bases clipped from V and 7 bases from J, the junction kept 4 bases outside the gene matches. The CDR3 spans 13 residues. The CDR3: CASSGQGVRGYTF. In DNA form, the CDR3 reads TGTGCCAGCAGTGGACAGGGGGTCCGTGGCTACACCTTC.

CDR3 sequence: CASRGTGTSYSNQPQHF. The CDR3 nucleotides are TGTGCCAGTAGAGGGACAGGGACCTCCTATAGCAATCAGCCCCAGCATTTT. The chain carries TRBV19 and TRBJ1-5; 9 bases fit TRBD1. CDR3 length equals 17 residues. From germline, CDR1 is LNHDA and CDR2 SQIVND (reference sequence). J was trimmed by 0 bases and V by 6 bases; bases with no gene match: 9. Complete variable domain (other parts from reference TRBV19 and TRBJ1-5): DGGITQSPKYLFRKEGQNVTLSCEQNLNHDAMYWYRQDPGQGLRLIYYSQIVNDFQKGDIAEGYSVSREKKESFPLTVTSAQKNPTAFYLCASRGTGTSYSNQPQHFGDGTRLSIL.

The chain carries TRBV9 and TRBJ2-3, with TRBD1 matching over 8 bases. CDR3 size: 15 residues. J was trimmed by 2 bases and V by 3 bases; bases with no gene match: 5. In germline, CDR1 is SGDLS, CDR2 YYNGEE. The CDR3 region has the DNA TGTGCCAGCAGCGCGACAGGGGAGGCCACAGATACGCAGTATTTT. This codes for CASSATGEATDTQYF.

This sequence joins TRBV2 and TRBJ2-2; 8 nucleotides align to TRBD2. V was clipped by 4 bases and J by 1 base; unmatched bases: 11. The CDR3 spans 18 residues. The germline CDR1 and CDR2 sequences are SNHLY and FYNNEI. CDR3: CASSVVRSGSLNTGELFF. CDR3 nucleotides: TGTGCCAGCAGTGTTGTGCGAAGCGGGAGCCTGAACACCGGGGAGCTGTTTTTT.

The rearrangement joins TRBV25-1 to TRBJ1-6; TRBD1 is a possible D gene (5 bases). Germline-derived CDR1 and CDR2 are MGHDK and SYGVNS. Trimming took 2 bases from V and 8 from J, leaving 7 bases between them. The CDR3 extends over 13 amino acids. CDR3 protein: CASSEQGHSPLHF. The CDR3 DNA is TGTGCCAGCAGTGAACAGGGACATTCACCCCTCCACTTT.

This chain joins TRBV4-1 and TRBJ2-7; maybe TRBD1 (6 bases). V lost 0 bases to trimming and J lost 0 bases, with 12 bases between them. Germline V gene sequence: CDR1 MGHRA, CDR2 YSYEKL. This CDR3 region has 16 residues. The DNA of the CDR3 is TGCGCCAGCAGCCAAGATCCTACAGGGAGCTCCTACGAGCAGTACTTC. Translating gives CASSQDPTGSSYEQYF.

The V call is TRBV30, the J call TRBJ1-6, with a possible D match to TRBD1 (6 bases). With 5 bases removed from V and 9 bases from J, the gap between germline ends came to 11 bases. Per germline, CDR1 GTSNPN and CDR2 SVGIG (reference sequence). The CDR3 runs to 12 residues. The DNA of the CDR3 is TGTGCCTGGGACAGGTTGGCTTCACCCCTCCACTTT. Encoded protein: CAWDRLASPLHF.

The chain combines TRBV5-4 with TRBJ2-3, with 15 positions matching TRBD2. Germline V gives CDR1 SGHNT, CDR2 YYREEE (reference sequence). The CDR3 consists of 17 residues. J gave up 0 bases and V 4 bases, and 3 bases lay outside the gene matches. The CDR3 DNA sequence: TGTGCCAGCAGCACGGGACTAGCGGGGGGCAGCACAGATACGCAGTATTTT. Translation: CASSTGLAGGSTDTQYF.

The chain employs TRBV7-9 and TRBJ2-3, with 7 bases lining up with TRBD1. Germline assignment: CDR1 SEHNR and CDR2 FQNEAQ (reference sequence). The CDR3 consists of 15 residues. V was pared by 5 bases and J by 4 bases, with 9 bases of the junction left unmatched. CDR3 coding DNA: TGTGCCAGCAGCCCAGACAGGGACGGAGCAGATACGCAGTATTTT. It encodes CASSPDRDGADTQYF.

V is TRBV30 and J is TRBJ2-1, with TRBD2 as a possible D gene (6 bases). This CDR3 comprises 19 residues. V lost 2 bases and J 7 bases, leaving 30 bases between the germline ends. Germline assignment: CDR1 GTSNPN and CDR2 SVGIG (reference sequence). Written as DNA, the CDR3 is TGTGCCTGGAGTAAATCTCGGGGCCTCCTAGGCGGGGAACAGAATGAGCAGTTCTTC. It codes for CAWSKSRGLLGGEQNEQFF. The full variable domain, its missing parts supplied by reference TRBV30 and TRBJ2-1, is SQTIHQWPATLVQPVGSPLSLECTVEGTSNPNLYWYRQAAGRGLQLLFYSVGIGQISSEVPQNLSASRPQDRQFILSSKKLLLSDSGFYLCAWSKSRGLLGGEQNEQFFGPGTRLTVL.

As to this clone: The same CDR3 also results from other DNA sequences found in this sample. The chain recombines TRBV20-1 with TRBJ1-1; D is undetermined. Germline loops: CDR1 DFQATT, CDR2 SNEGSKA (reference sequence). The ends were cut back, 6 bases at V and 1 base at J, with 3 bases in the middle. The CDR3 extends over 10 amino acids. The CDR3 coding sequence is TGCAGTGCGCGGAACACTGAAGCTTTCTTT. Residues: CSARNTEAFF.

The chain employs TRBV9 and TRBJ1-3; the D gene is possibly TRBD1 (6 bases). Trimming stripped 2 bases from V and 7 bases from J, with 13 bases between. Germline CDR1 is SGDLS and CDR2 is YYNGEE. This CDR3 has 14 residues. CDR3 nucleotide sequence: TGTGCCAGCAGCGTTGGTGCCCAGGGGAACACCATATATTTT. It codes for CASSVGAQGNTIYF. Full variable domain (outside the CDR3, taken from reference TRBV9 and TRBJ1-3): DSGVTQTPKHLITATGQRVTLRCSPRSGDLSVYWYQQSLDQGLQFLIQYYNGEERAKGNILERFSAQQFPDLHSELNLSSLELGDSALYFCASSVGAQGNTIYFGEGSWLTVV.

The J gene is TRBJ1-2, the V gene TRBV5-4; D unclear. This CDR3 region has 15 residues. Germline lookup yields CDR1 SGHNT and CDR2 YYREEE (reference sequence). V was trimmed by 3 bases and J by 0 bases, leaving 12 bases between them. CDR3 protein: CASSSKGSPNYGYTF. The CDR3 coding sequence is TGTGCCAGCAGCTCCAAAGGGTCCCCTAACTATGGCTACACCTTC. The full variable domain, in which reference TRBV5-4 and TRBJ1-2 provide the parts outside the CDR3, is ETGVTQSPTHLIKTRGQQVTLRCSSQSGHNTVSWYQQALGQGPQFIFQYYREEENGRGNFPPRFSGLQFPNYSSELNVNALELDDSALYLCASSSKGSPNYGYTFGSGTRLTVV.